This T cell receptor (beta chain) stems from a study of T cell responses to AZD1222 COVID-19 vaccine. To note about this clone: Antigen specificity is unknown.

TCRdb keeps only in-frame clones here, not all; method: immunoSEQ multiplex PCR. The table has some 90,000 clones, about 88% seen once; the top ten hold around 21%. Germline V CDR1 and CDR2: SGDLS, YYNGEE. Trimming pared 3 bases from V and 8 bases from J, leaving 17 bases between. CDR3 length: 14 residues. Study-wide points: After two AZD1222 doses, spike-specific TCR breadth and depth rose versus day 0.

The receptor's source is an adult in good health. The material sequenced was peripheral blood, taken on day 0 of AZD1222 vaccination. The J gene is TRBJ1-2, the V gene TRBV9; TRBD1 is a possible D gene (6 bases). In nucleotides, the CDR3 is TGTGCCAGCAGCGCGCCCAGTAGGGGGGAGGGCTACACCTTC. Translating it yields CASSAPSRGEGYTF.